The 29 T cell receptor beta chains in this list originate from one sample, sequenced in a study of blood T cell repertoires in COVID-19. Only in-frame clones appear in the TCRdb table, and some are missing; sequencing was by immunoSEQ multiplex PCR. This table holds approximately 75,000 clones, approximately 85% found once. Sequencing was done on a sample of peripheral blood. The receptors stem from a middle-aged man with acute or convalescent COVID-19.

The V and J genes are TRBV25-1 and TRBJ2-2; 8 nucleotides agree with TRBD2. CDR1 MGHDK and CDR2 SYGVNS come from the germline V gene. V was pared by 5 bases and J by 7 bases, with 9 bases of the junction left unmatched. The CDR3 covers 15 residues. In nucleotides, the CDR3 is TGTGCCAGCAGTCCCCCGGGAGGGCAAATCGGGGAGCTGTTTTTT. Translating gives CASSPPGGQIGELFF.

V is TRBV10-1 and J is TRBJ2-3, with a possible D match to TRBD2 (7 bases). There are 14 residues in the CDR3. With 3 bases removed from V and 2 bases from J, the gap between germline ends came to 9 bases. CDR1 is WNHNN, CDR2 SYGVQD, per germline (reference sequence). CDR3 loop: CASSDGGPTDTQYF. CDR3 nucleotides: TGCGCCAGCAGTGACGGGGGGCCCACAGATACGCAGTATTTT.

This clone was detected once. This sequence joins TRBV14 and TRBJ1-6, with 7 bases aligning to TRBD1. The junction had 6 bases not matched to a gene; V was cut back by 4 bases and J by 9 bases. This CDR3 region has 14 residues. Germline V gene data show CDR1 as SGHDN and CDR2 as FVKESK. This chain's CDR3 is CASSRQGFISPLHF. DNA for the CDR3: TGTGCCAGCAGCCGACAGGGTTTTATTTCACCCCTCCACTTT.

The rearrangement joins TRBV5-5 to TRBJ2-7; tentative D call: TRBD1 (5 bases). The V and J ends lost 4 bases and 6 bases respectively, with 26 bases between them. Germline V CDR1 and CDR2: SGHKS, YYEKEE (reference sequence). This CDR3 spans 17 amino acids. CDR3 in DNA: TGTGCCAGCAGCAGCACAACTCGGACACGGATTTTGGGCGAGCAGTACTTC. Residues: CASSSTTRTRILGEQYF. The variable domain in full, completed from reference TRBV5-5 and TRBJ2-7, reads DAGVTQSPTHLIKTRGQQVTLRCSPISGHKSVSWYQQVLGQGPQFIFQYYEKEERGRGNFPDRFSARQFPNYSSELNVNALLLGDSALYLCASSSTTRTRILGEQYFGPGTRLTVT.

The chain employs TRBV5-1 and TRBJ2-1; TRBD1 might be the D (6 bases). CDR1 is SGHRS, CDR2 YFSETQ, per germline. This CDR3 spans 15 amino acids. The V end lost 4 bases, the J end lost 0 bases, and 11 bases lay between the germline ends. The CDR3 is CASSADSFSYNEQFF. The CDR3 DNA reads as TGCGCCAGCAGCGCGGACAGCTTCTCCTACAATGAGCAGTTCTTC.

V and J are TRBV5-1 and TRBJ2-3, with 8 bases identical to TRBD1. The CDR3 consists of 15 residues. Trimming removed 5 bases from V and 4 bases from J; junction bases left unmatched: 9. Germline V CDR1 and CDR2: SGHRS, YFSETQ. As DNA, the CDR3 is TGCGCCAGCAGACCCCAGGGGGCTAATCCAGATACGCAGTATTTT. As protein: CASRPQGANPDTQYF.

The gene calls are TRBV7-8 and TRBJ2-7; the D is unclear. This CDR3 has 15 amino acids. Looked up from germline, CDR1 is SGHVS and CDR2 is FQNEAQ. Deletions cut 2 bases from V and 2 bases from J, with 13 bases between. Here the CDR3 DNA reads TGTGCCAGCAGCTTACGGCCGGCGGCTACCTACGAGCAGTACTTC. Its translation is CASSLRPAATYEQYF. The full variable domain, rest sourced from reference TRBV7-8 and TRBJ2-7, is GAGVSQSPRYKVAKRGQDVALRCDPISGHVSLFWYQQALGQGPEFLTYFQNEAQLDKSGLPSDRFFAERPEGSVSTLKIQRTQQEDSAVYLCASSLRPAATYEQYFGPGTRLTVT.

CDR3 sequence (DNA): TGTGCCAGCAGACCGGACACCGGGGAGCTGTTTTTT. Translation gives CASRPDTGELFF. The chain links TRBV12-3 or TRBV12-4 to TRBJ2-2; D remains ambiguous. The V and J ends lost 6 bases and 3 bases respectively, with 5 bases between them. The CDR3 runs to 12 residues.

The chain is built from TRBV6-5 and TRBJ2-3; tentative D call: TRBD1 (5 bases). V lost 6 bases, J lost 5 bases, and 18 bases lay in between. CDR1 MNHEY and CDR2 SVGAGI come from the germline V gene. This CDR3 is 15 amino acids long. The CDR3 here is CASSLYNGAGDTQYF. CDR3 sequence (DNA): TGTGCCAGCAGCCTATATAATGGGGCTGGAGATACGCAGTATTTT.

The chain recombines TRBV2 with TRBJ1-4; 9 positions agree with TRBD1. V was clipped by 4 bases and J by 6 bases; unmatched bases: 3. Per the germline V gene, CDR1 is SNHLY and CDR2 is FYNNEI. The CDR3 has 14 residues. The CDR3 reads CASSADRGDEKLFF. The CDR3 coding sequence is TGTGCCAGCAGTGCTGACAGGGGGGATGAAAAACTGTTTTTT. Looking up the rest from reference TRBV2 and TRBJ1-4 gives the full variable domain: EPEVTQTPSHQVTQMGQEVILRCVPISNHLYFYWYRQILGQKVEFLVSFYNNEISEKSEIFDDQFSVERPDGSNFTLKIRSTKLEDSAMYFCASSADRGDEKLFFGSGTQLSVL.

The chain uses TRBV19 and TRBJ2-3; D gene ambiguous. Trimming stripped 3 bases from V and 0 bases from J, with 13 bases between. Germline CDR1 is LNHDA and CDR2 is SQIVND (reference sequence). CDR3 length: 16 amino acids. DNA for the CDR3: TGTGCCAGTAGTATCCAAGTTCGAACTAGCACAGATACGCAGTATTTT. Protein product: CASSIQVRTSTDTQYF.

This chain connects TRBV15 to TRBJ2-7; D is unclear. V dropped 6 bases and J dropped 0 bases, with 12 bases sitting between them. This CDR3 spans 14 amino acids. Germline CDR1 and CDR2: LNHNV and YYDKDF (reference sequence). CDR3 in amino acids: CATRLNTNSYEQYF. The CDR3 DNA reads as TGTGCCACCAGACTAAACACGAACTCCTACGAGCAGTACTTC. Full variable domain (outside the CDR3, taken from reference TRBV15 and TRBJ2-7): DAMVIQNPRYQVTQFGKPVTLSCSQTLNHNVMYWYQQKSSQAPKLLFHYYDKDFNNEADTPDNFQSRRPNTSFCFLDIRSPGLGDTAMYLCATRLNTNSYEQYFGPGTRLTVT.

The chain recombines TRBV3-1 (or the pseudogene TRBV3-2) with TRBJ1-5; D is undetermined. Germline V gives CDR1 LGHDT, CDR2 YNNKEL (reference sequence). V lost 1 base, J lost 6 bases, and 13 bases lay in between. This CDR3 is 15 amino acids long. CDR3 residues: CASSQGRANGQPQHF. Here the CDR3 DNA reads TGTGCCAGCAGCCAAGGGCGGGCTAATGGTCAGCCCCAGCATTTT.

This chain uses TRBV11-2 with TRBJ2-2, with no clear D. Between the trimmed V and J ends, which lost 5 bases and 1 base, there was a span of 5 bases. The CDR3 length is 13 residues. Looked up from germline, CDR1 is SGHAT and CDR2 is FQNNGV. CDR3 residues: CASSPRNTGELFF. The CDR3 nucleotides read TGTGCCAGCAGCCCCAGGAACACCGGGGAGCTGTTTTTT.

The rearrangement joins TRBV7-9 to TRBJ2-1, with 13 bases aligning to TRBD2. Looked up from germline, CDR1 is SEHNR and CDR2 is FQNEAQ (reference sequence). The CDR3 has 16 residues. V lost 4 bases and J lost 7; bases outside the gene matches: 7. CDR3 residues: CASSSPRLAGGNEQFF. As DNA, the CDR3 is TGTGCCAGCAGCTCCCCAAGACTAGCGGGGGGAAATGAGCAGTTCTTC.

V usage is TRBV30 and J usage is TRBJ1-4; D is perhaps TRBD1 (6 bases). Trimming pared 6 bases from V and 15 bases from J, leaving 14 bases between. From germline, CDR1 is GTSNPN and CDR2 SVGIG (reference sequence). This CDR3 is 10 amino acids long. The CDR3 region is CACSGEKLFF. The CDR3, as DNA: TGTGCCTGCTCAGGGGAAAAGTTGTTTTTT.

This clone is a singleton in its sample. The rearrangement joins TRBV5-4 to TRBJ1-1, with 7 bases lining up with TRBD1. The V and J ends lost 4 bases and 7 bases, in that order; junction bases with no gene match: 7. The CDR3 spans 13 residues. Germline-derived CDR1 and CDR2 are SGHNT and YYREEE (reference sequence). As DNA, the CDR3 is TGTGCCAGCAGCCGAACGAGGGGGCTTGAAGCTTTCTTT. Its translation is CASSRTRGLEAFF.

This rearrangement joins TRBV29-1 to TRBJ2-5; 8 nucleotides align to TRBD2. This CDR3 has 14 residues. The V gene end was trimmed by 4 bases and the J gene end by 5 bases; junction bases not matched to a gene: 9. From germline, CDR1 is SQVTM and CDR2 ANQGSEA. The CDR3 nucleotides read TGCAGCGTTGGAGTGGGACTAGGCGGGGAGACCCAGTACTTC. Protein: CSVGVGLGGETQYF.

V and J are TRBV5-6 and TRBJ1-1, with D unclear. CDR3 length: 14 residues. Trimming cost V 4 bases and J 3 bases, with 13 bases left between them. In germline, CDR1 is SGHDT, CDR2 YYEEEE. The CDR3 spells CASSPSERDTEAFF. The CDR3 region has the DNA TGTGCCAGCAGCCCCTCCGAACGGGACACTGAAGCTTTCTTT.

CDR3 in amino acids: CASSYSEYMFF. CDR3 nucleotides: TGTGCCAGCAGTTACTCGGAGTACATGTTCTTC. The gene calls are TRBV6-5 and TRBJ2-1, with unresolved D. The CDR3 loop spans 11 amino acids. The germline gives CDR1 MNHEY, CDR2 SVGAGI. Trimming took off 0 bases at V and 15 bases at J, with 9 bases between the two ends.

This clone showed up just once. The rearrangement links TRBV27 to TRBJ2-7, with 9 nucleotides matching TRBD1. Germline V gives CDR1 MNHEY, CDR2 SMNVEV (reference sequence). J lost 0 bases, V lost 11 bases, and 5 bases had no gene match. The CDR3 spans 13 residues. The CDR3 is CAVGQGSSYEQYF. DNA for the CDR3: TGTGCCGTTGGACAGGGGAGCTCCTACGAGCAGTACTTC.

The chain employs TRBV7-3 and TRBJ2-3, with D perhaps TRBD2 (5 bases). V dropped 4 bases and J dropped 5 bases, with 13 bases sitting between them. CDR1 is SGHTA, CDR2 FQGTGA, per germline. CDR3 length equals 14 residues. CDR3 residues: CASSSGSGVDTQYF. CDR3 nucleotide sequence: TGTGCCAGCAGCTCGGGGTCTGGTGTAGATACGCAGTATTTT.

The chain carries TRBV19 and TRBJ2-1; a weak D match, TRBD2 (5 bases). Trimming shortened V by 7 bases and J by 2 bases, and 12 bases separated the two germline ends. Per germline, CDR1 LNHDA and CDR2 SQIVND (reference sequence). This CDR3 has 14 residues. CDR3 amino acids: CASKTGYTYNEQFF. The DNA for the CDR3 is TGTGCCAGTAAAACGGGATACACCTACAATGAGCAGTTCTTC.

The gene calls are TRBV6-4 and TRBJ1-1, with no clear D. Germline V CDR1 and CDR2: MRHNA, SNTAGT. The CDR3 extends over 13 amino acids. V gave up 5 bases and J gave up 2 bases, with 9 bases separating them. The CDR3 DNA sequence: TGTGCCAGCAGTATAGCAGCCAACACTGAAGCTTTCTTT. Translating gives CASSIAANTEAFF.

J is TRBJ2-5 and V is TRBV5-1; D is possibly TRBD2 (6 bases). The CDR3 sequence is 15 residues long. Germline lookup yields CDR1 SGHRS and CDR2 YFSETQ. With 3 bases removed from V and 4 bases from J, the gap between germline ends came to 16 bases. In DNA, the CDR3 is TGCGCCAGCAGCTCGGGCAGGGTGGGGGGAGAGACCCAGTACTTC. Its protein is CASSSGRVGGETQYF.

This clone was seen more than once but under ten times. The rearrangement uses TRBV5-6 and TRBJ1-5; D unresolved. Per germline, CDR1 SGHDT and CDR2 YYEEEE. Trimming left V 2 bases short and J 4 bases short, with 16 bases between. The CDR3 is made up of 16 amino acids. DNA for the CDR3: TGTGCCAGCAGCTTTCTAGGAGGGCGGGAAAATCAGCCCCAGCATTTT. Protein product: CASSFLGGRENQPQHF.

The chain combines TRBV30 with TRBJ2-1, with 7 nucleotides matching TRBD1. Germline assignment: CDR1 GTSNPN and CDR2 SVGIG (reference sequence). V trimming: 1 base; J trimming: 13 bases; junction bases outside the gene matches: 4. The length of the CDR3 is 11 residues. This CDR3 is CAWSGTGRQFF. CDR3 sequence (DNA): TGTGCCTGGAGTGGGACAGGCAGACAGTTCTTC.

The V call is TRBV11-2, the J call TRBJ2-5; D possibly corresponds to TRBD1 (7 bases). Looked up from germline, CDR1 is SGHAT and CDR2 is FQNNGV. This CDR3 comprises 15 residues. V dropped 0 bases and J dropped 5 bases, with 13 bases sitting between them. As DNA, the CDR3 is TGTGCCAGCAGCTTAGATAGGGCAGGGGGGGAGACCCAGTACTTC. Amino acids: CASSLDRAGGETQYF. Combining the CDR3 with reference TRBV11-2 and TRBJ2-5 gives the whole variable domain EAGVAQSPRYKIIEKRQSVAFWCNPISGHATLYWYQQILGQGPKLLIQFQNNGVVDDSQLPKDRFSAERLKGVDSTLKIQPAKLEDSAVYLCASSLDRAGGETQYFGPGTRLLVL.

This chain joins TRBV6-5 and TRBJ1-1; TRBD1 agrees at 8 bases. Trimming took 4 bases from V and 1 from J; bases not matched to a gene: 5. The germline CDR1 and CDR2 sequences are MNHEY and SVGAGI. There are 15 residues in the CDR3. The CDR3 loop is CASSFEQGENTEAFF. Here the CDR3 DNA reads TGTGCCAGCAGTTTTGAACAGGGGGAGAACACTGAAGCTTTCTTT.